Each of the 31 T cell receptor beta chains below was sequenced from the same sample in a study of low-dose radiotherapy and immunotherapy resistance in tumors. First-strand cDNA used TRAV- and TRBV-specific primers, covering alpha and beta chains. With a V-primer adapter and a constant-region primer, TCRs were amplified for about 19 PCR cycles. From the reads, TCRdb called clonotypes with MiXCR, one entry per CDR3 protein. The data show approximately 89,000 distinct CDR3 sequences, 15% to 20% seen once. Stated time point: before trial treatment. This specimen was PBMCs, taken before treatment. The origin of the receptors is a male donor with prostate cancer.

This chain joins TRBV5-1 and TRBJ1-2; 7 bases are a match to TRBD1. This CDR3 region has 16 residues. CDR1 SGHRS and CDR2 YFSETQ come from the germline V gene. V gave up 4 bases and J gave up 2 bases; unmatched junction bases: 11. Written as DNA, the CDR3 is TGCGCCAGCAGCCCTCGGACAGGCACGGGAAACTATGGCTACACCTTC. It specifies CASSPRTGTGNYGYTF.

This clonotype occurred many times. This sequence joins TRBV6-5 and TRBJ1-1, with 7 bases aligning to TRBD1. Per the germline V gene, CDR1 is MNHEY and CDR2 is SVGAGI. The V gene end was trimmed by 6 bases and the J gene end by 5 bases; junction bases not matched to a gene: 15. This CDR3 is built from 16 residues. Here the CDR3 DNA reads TGTGCCAGCAGGGATGGACAGGCGGTGAGGGGAACTGAAGCTTTCTTT. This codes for CASRDGQAVRGTEAFF.

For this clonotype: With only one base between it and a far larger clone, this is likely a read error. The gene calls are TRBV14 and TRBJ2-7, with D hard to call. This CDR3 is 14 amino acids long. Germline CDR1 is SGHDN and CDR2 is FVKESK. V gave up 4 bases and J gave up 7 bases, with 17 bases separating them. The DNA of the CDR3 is TGTGCCAGCAGCCCACACTCGGGTTACAATGAGCAGTACTTC. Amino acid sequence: CASSPHSGYNEQYF.

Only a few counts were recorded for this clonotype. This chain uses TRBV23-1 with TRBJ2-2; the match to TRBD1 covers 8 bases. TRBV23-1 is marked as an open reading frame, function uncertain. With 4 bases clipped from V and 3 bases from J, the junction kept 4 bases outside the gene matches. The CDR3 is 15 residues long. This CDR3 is CASSRRTGHTGELFF. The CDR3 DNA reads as TGCGCCAGCAGTCGTCGGACAGGGCACACCGGGGAGCTGTTTTTT.

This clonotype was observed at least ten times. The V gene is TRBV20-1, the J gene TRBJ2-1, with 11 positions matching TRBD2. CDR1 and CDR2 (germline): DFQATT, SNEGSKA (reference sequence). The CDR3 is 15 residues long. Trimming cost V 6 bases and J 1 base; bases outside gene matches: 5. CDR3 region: CSAAGLAVSYNEQFF. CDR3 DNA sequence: TGCAGTGCAGCGGGACTAGCGGTATCCTACAATGAGCAGTTCTTC.

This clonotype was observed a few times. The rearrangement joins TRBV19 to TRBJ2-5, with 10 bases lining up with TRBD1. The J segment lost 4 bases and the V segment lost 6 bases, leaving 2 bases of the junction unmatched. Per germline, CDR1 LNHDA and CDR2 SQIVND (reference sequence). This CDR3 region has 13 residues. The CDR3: CASSWTGGETQYF. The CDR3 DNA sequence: TGTGCCAGTAGCTGGACAGGGGGAGAGACCCAGTACTTC.

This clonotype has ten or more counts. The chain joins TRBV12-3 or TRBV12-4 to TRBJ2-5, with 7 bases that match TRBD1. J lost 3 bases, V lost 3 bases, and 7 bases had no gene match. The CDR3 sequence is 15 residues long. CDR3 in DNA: TGTGCCAGCAGTTTCCTCGGGACAGCTAAAGAGACCCAGTACTTC. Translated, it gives CASSFLGTAKETQYF.

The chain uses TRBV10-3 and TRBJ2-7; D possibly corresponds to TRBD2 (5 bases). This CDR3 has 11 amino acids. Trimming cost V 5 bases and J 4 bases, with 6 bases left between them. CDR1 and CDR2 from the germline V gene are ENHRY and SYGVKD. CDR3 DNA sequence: TGTGCCATCAGTCCGGGATACGAGCAGTACTTC. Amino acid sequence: CAISPGYEQYF.

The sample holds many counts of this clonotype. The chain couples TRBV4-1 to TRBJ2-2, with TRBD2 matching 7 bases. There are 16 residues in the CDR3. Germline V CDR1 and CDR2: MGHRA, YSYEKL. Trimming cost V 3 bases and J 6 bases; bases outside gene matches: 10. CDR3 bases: TGCGCCAGCAGCCAGAGCGGGGTCGGTCCGGCCGGGGAGCTGTTTTTT. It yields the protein CASSQSGVGPAGELFF.

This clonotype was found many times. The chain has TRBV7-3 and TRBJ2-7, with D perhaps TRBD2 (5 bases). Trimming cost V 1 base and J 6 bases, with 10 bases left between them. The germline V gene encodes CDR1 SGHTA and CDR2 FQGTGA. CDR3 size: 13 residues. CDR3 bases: TGTGCCAGCAGCTTAATAACTGGGAGCGAGCAGTACTTC. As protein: CASSLITGSEQYF.

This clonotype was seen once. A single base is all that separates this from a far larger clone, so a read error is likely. The chain's CDR3 is CASRLTVPRQGVGGYTF. The CDR3, as DNA: TGTGCCAGCAGGCTCACCGTCCCCAGACAGGGGGTCGGTGGCTACACCTTC. V and J are TRBV7-6 and TRBJ1-2; TRBD1 aligns across 9 bases. CDR3 size: 17 residues. With 6 bases clipped from V and 7 bases from J, the junction kept 18 bases outside the gene matches. Germline V CDR1 and CDR2: SGHVS, FNYEAQ.

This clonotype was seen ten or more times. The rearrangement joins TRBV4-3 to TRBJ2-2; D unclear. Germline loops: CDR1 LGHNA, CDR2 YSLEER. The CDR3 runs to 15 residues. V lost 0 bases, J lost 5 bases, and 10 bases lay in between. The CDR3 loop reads CASSQDGFSTGELFF. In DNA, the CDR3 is TGCGCCAGCAGCCAAGATGGGTTCAGTACCGGGGAGCTGTTTTTT.

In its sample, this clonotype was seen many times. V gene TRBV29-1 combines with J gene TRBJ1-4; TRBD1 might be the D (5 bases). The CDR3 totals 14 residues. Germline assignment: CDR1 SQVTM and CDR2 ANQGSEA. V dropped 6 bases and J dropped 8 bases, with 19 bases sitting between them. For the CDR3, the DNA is TGCAGCGTGCATGTCGGGACCCGGGGGGAAAAACTGTTTTTT. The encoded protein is CSVHVGTRGEKLFF.

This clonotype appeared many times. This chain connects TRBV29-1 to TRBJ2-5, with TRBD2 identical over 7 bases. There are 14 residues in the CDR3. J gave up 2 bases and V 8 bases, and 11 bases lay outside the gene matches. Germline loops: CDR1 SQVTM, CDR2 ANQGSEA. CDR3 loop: CSSRLGGSQETQYF. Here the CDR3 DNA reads TGCAGCTCCCGATTGGGGGGGTCACAAGAGACCCAGTACTTC.

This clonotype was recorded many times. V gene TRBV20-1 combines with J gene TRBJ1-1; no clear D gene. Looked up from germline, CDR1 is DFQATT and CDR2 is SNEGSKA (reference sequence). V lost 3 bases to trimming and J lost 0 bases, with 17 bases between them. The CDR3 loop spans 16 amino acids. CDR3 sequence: CSASPIAGLMNTEAFF. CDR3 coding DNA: TGCAGTGCTAGCCCAATTGCCGGACTAATGAACACTGAAGCTTTCTTT.

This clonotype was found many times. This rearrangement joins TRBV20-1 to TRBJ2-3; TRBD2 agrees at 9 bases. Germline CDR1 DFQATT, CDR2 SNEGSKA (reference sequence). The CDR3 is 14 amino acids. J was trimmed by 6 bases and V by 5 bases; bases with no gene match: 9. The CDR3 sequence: CSADQREVWDTQYF. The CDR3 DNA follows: TGCAGTGCTGATCAGCGGGAGGTTTGGGATACGCAGTATTTT.

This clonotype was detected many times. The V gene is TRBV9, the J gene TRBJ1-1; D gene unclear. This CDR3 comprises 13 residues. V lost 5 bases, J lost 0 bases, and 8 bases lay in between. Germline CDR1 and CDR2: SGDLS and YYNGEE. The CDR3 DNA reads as TGTGCCAGCAGTAGAGCGGTGAACACTGAAGCTTTCTTT. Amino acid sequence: CASSRAVNTEAFF.

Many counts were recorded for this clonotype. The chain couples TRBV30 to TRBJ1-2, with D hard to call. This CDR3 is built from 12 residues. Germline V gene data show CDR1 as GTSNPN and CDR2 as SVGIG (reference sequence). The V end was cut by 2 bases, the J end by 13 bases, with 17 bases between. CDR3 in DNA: TGTGCCTGGAGTCCGGGCACGGAAGGTTGCACCTTC. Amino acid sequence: CAWSPGTEGCTF.

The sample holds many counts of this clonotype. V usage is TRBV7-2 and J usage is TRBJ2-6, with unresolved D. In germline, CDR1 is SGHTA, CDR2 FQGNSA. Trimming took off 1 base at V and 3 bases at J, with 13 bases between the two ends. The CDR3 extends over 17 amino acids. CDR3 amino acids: CASSLESGASGANVLTF. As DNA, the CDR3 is TGTGCCAGCAGCTTAGAGAGTGGCGCCAGTGGGGCCAACGTCCTGACTTTC.

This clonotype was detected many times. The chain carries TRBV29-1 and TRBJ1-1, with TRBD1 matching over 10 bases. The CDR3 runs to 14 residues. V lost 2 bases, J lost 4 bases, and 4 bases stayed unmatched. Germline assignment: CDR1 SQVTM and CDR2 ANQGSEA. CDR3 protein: CSVELGTGVTEAFF. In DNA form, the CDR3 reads TGCAGCGTTGAATTAGGGACAGGGGTCACTGAAGCTTTCTTT.

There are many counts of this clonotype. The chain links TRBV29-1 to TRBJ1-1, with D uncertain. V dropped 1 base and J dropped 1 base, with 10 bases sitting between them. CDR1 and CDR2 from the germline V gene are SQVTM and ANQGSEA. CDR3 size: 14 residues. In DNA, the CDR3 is TGCAGCGTTGAAGGTTTCGACAAGAACACTGAAGCTTTCTTT. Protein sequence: CSVEGFDKNTEAFF.

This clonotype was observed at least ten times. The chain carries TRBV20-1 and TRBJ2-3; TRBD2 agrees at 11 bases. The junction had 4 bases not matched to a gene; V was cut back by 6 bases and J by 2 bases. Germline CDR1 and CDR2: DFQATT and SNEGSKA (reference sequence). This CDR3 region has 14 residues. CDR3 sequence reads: CSAQTSGATDTQYF. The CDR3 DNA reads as TGCAGTGCCCAGACTAGCGGGGCCACAGATACGCAGTATTTT.

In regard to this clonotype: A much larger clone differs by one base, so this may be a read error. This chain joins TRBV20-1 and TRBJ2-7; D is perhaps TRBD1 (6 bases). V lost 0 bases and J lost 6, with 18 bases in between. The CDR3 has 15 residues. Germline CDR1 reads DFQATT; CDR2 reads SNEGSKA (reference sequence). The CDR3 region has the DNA TGCAGTGCTAGAGATTTACCTAGAGGGGGTAGCGAGCAGTACTTC. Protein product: CSARDLPRGGSEQYF.

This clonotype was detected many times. The CDR3 sequence: CASSEMTDTQYF. As DNA, the CDR3 is TGCGCCAGCAGTGAGATGACAGATACGCAGTATTTT. This chain uses TRBV10-2 with TRBJ2-3; D not certain. Trimming removed 2 bases from V and 3 bases from J, with 3 bases in between. Germline-derived CDR1 and CDR2 are WSHSY and SAAADI. The length of the CDR3 is 12 residues.

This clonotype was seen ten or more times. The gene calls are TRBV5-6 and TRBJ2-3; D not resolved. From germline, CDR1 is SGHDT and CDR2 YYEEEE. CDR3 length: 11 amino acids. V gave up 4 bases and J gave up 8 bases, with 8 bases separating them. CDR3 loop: CASSLRSTQYF. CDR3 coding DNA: TGTGCCAGCAGCCTACGTTCTACGCAGTATTTT.

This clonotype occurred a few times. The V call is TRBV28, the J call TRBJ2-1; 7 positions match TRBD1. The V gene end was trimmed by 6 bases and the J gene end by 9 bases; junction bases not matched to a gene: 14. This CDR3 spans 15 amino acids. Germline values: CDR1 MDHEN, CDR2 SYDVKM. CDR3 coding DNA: TGTGCCAGCAGGGTCCCGGGACAGTACCGGACTGAGCAGTTCTTC. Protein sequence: CASRVPGQYRTEQFF.

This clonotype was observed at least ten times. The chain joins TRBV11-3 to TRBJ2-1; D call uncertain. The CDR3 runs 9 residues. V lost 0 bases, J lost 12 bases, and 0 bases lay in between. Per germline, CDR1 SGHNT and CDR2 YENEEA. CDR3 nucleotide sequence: TGTGCCAGCAGCTTAGAGCAGTTCTTC. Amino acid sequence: CASSLEQFF.

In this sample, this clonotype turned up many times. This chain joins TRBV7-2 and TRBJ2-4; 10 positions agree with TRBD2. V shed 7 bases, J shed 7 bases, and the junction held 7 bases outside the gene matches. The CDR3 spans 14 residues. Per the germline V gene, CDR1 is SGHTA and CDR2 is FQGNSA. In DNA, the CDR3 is TGTGCCAGCACCCCAGGGACTAGCGCTAACATTCAGTACTTC. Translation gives CASTPGTSANIQYF. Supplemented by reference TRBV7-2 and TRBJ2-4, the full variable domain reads GAGVSQSPSNKVTEKGKDVELRCDPISGHTALYWYRQSLGQGLEFLIYFQGNSAPDKSGLPSDRFSAERTGGSVSTLTIQRTQQEDSAVYLCASTPGTSANIQYFGAGTRLSVL.

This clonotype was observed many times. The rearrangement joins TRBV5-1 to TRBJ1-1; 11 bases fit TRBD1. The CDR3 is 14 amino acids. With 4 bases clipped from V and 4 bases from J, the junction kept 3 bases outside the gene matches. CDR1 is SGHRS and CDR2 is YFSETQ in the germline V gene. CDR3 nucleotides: TGCGCCAGCAGCGCCGGACAGGGGGCCACTGAAGCTTTCTTT. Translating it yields CASSAGQGATEAFF.

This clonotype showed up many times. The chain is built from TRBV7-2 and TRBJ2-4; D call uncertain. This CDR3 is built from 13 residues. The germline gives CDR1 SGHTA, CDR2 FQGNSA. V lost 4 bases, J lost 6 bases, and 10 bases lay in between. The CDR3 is CASSSGVANIQYF. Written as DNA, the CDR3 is TGTGCCAGCAGCTCCGGAGTGGCAAACATTCAGTACTTC.

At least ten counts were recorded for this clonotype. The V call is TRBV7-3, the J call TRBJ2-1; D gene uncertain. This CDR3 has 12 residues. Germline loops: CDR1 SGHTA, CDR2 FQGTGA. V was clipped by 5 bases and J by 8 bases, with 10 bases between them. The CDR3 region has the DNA TGTGCCAGCAGCAGGGATGGGGATGAGCAGTTCTTC. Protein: CASSRDGDEQFF.